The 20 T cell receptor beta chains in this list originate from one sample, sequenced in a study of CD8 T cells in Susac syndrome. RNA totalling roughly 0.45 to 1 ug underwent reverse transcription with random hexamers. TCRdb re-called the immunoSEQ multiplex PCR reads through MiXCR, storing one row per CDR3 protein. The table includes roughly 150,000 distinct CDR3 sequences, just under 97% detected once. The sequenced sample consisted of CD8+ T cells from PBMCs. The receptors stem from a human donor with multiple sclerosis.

CDR3 DNA sequence: TGTGCCAGCAGCCAAGTGAACCCGTTCTACAATGAGCAGTTCTTC. This gives the protein CASSQVNPFYNEQFF. V gene TRBV3-1 combines with J gene TRBJ2-1, with D uncertain. Trimming took off 1 base at V and 3 bases at J, with 10 bases between the two ends. Germline assignment: CDR1 LGHDT and CDR2 YNNKEL (reference sequence). The CDR3 covers 15 residues.

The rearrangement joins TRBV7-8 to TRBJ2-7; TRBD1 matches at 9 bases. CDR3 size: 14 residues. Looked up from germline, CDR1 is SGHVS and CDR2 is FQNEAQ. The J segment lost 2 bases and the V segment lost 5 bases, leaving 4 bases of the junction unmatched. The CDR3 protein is CASSTRQGAYEQYV. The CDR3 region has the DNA TGTGCCAGCAGCACGCGACAGGGGGCCTACGAGCAGTACGTC.

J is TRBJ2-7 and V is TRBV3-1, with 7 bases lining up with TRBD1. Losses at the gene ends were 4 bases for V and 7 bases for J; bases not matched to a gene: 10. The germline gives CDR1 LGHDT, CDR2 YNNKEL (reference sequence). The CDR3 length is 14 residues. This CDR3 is CASSPRQGSGEQYF. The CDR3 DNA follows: TGTGCCAGCAGCCCGCGACAGGGATCGGGGGAGCAGTACTTC.

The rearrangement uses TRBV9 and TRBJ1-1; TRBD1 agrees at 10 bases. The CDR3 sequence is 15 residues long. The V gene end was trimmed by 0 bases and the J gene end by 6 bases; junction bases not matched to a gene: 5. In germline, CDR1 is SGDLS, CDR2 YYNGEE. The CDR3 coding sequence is TGTGCCAGCAGCGTAGGAGACAGGGGGCTTTCTGAAGCTTTCTTT. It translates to CASSVGDRGLSEAFF.

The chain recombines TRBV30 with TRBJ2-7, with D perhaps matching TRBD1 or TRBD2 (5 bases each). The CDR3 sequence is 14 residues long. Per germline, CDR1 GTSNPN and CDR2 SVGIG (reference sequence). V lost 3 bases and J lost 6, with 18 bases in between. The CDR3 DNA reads TGTGCCTGGAGCCCCGGGGCCTCAATAGGCGAGCAGTACTTC. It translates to CAWSPGASIGEQYF.

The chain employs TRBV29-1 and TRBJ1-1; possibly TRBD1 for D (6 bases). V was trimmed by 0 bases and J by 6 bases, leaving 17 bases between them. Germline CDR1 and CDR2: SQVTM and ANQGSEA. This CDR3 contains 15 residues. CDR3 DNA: TGCAGCGTTGAAGATCGGGGTAGGGGGGTGCCTGAAGCTTTCTTT. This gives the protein CSVEDRGRGVPEAFF.

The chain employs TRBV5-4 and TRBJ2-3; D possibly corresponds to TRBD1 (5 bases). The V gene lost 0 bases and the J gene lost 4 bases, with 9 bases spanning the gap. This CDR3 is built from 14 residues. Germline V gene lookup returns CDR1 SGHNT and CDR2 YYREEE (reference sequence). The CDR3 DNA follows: TGTGCCAGCAGCTTGGGGGGCCAGGCAGATACGCAGTATTTT. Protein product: CASSLGGQADTQYF.

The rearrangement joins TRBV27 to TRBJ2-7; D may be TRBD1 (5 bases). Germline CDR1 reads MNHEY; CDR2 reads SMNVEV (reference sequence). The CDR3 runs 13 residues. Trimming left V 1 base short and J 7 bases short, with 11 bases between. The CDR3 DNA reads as TGTGCCAGCAGTTTATACGCAGGGCGGGAGCAGTACGTC. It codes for CASSLYAGREQYV.

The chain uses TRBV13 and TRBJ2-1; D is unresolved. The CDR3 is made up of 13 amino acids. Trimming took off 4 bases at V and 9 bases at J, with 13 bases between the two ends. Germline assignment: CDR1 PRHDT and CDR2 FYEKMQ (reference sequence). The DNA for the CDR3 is TGTGCCAGCAGCTCAACTGCGGTTGTTGAGCAGTTCTTC. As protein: CASSSTAVVEQFF.

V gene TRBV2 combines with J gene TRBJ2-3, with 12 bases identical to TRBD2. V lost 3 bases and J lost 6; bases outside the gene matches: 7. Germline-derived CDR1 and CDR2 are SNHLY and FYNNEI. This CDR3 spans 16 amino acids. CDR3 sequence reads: CASSDRLAGAVDTQYF. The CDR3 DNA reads TGTGCCAGCAGTGACCGACTAGCGGGGGCGGTCGATACGCAGTATTTT. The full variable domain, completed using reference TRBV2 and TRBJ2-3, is EPEVTQTPSHQVTQMGQEVILRCVPISNHLYFYWYRQILGQKVEFLVSFYNNEISEKSEIFDDQFSVERPDGSNFTLKIRSTKLEDSAMYFCASSDRLAGAVDTQYFGPGTRLTVL.

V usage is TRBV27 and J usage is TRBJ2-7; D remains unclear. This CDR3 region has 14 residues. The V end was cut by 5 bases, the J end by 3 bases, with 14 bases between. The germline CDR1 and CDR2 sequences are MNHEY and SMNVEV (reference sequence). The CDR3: CASSPHPLSYEQYF. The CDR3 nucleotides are TGTGCCAGCAGTCCCCACCCTCTGAGCTACGAGCAGTACTTC.

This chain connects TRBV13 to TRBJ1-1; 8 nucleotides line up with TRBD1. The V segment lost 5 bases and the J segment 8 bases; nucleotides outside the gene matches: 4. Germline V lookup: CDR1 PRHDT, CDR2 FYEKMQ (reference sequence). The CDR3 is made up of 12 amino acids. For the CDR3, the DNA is TGTGCCAGCAGCCCGGACAGGGAAGAAGCTTTCTTT. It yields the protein CASSPDREEAFF. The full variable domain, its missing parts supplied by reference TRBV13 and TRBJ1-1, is AAGVIQSPRHLIKEKRETATLKCYPIPRHDTVYWYQQGPGQDPQFLISFYEKMQSDKGSIPDRFSAQQFSDYHSELNMSSLELGDSALYFCASSPDREEAFFGQGTRLTVV.

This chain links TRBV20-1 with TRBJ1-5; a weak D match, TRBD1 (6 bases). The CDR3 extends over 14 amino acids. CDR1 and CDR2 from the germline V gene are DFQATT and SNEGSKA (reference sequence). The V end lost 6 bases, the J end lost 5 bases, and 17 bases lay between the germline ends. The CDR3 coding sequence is TGCAGTGCCGAGCCCAGGGGAGGGTATCAGCCCCAGCATTTT. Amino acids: CSAEPRGGYQPQHF.

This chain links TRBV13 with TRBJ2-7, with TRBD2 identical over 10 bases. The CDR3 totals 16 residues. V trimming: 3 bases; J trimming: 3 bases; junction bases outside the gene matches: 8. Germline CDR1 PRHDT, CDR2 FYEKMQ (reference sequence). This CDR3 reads CASSFPYSGGNYEQYF. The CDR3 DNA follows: TGTGCCAGCAGCTTTCCCTATAGCGGGGGGAACTACGAGCAGTACTTC.

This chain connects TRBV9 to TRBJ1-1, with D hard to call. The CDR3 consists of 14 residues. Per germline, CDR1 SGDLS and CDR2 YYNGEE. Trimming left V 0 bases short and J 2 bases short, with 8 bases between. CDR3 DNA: TGTGCCAGCAGCGTAGGCGACCCTAACACTGAAGCTTTCTTT. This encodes CASSVGDPNTEAFF.

The CDR3 region has the DNA TGTGCCAGCAGTTCCCGGACCACGCGATACAATGAGCAGTTCTTC. It translates to CASSSRTTRYNEQFF. The chain recombines TRBV27 with TRBJ2-1; D unresolved. The germline V gene has CDR1 MNHEY and CDR2 SMNVEV (reference sequence). The V end was cut by 4 bases, the J end by 4 bases, with 14 bases between. The CDR3 spans 15 residues.

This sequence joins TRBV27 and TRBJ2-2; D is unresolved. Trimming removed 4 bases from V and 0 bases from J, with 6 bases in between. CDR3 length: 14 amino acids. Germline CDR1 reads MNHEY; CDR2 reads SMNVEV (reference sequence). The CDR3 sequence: CASSSLANTGELFF. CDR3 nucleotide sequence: TGTGCCAGCAGTTCACTGGCGAACACCGGGGAGCTGTTTTTT.

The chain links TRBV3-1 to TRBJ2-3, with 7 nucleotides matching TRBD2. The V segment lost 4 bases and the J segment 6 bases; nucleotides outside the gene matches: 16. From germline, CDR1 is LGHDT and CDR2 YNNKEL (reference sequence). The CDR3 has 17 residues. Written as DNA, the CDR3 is TGTGCCAGCAGCCCCCTCCACGGGGGGTCCCTGATGGATACGCAGTATTTT. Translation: CASSPLHGGSLMDTQYF.

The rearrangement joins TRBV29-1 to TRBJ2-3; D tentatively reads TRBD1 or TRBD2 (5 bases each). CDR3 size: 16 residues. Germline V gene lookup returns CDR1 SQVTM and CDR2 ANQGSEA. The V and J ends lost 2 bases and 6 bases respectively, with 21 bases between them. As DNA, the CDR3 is TGCAGCGTTGAAAATGGACTGAGACAGTCAGGGGATACGCAGTATTTT. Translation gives CSVENGLRQSGDTQYF.

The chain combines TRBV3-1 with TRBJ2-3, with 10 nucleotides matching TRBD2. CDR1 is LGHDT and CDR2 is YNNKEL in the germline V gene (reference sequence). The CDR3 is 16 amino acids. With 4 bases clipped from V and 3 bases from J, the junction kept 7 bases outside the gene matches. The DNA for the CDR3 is TGTGCCAGCAGCCCAACTAGCGGGGAGATGACAGATACGCAGTATTTT. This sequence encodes CASSPTSGEMTDTQYF.